The 21 T cell receptor beta chains listed next were all sequenced from one sample in a study of T cell changes during pregnancy in multiple sclerosis. The method was immunoSEQ multiplex PCR; TCRdb's version includes in-frame clones alone and lacks a portion of them. The data show over 30,000 clones, roughly 89% seen once. The sample here was CD8+ T cells from peripheral blood mononuclear cells, taken in the third trimester of pregnancy. The receptors originated from a female donor with multiple sclerosis, enrolled in a pregnancy study.

The rearrangement links TRBV13 to TRBJ2-3, with 12 nucleotides matching TRBD2. The CDR3 totals 17 residues. The J segment lost 3 bases and the V segment lost 5 bases, leaving 9 bases of the junction unmatched. Germline values: CDR1 PRHDT, CDR2 FYEKMQ (reference sequence). The CDR3 reads CASSGPSGGAGTDTQYF. For the CDR3, the DNA is TGTGCCAGCAGCGGGCCTAGCGGGGGGGCAGGAACAGATACGCAGTATTTT.

The J gene is TRBJ1-4, the V gene TRBV28, with 12 bases identical to TRBD1. Germline CDR1 is MDHEN and CDR2 is SYDVKM. J lost 7 bases, V lost 6 bases, and 6 bases had no gene match. The length of the CDR3 is 15 residues. CDR3 in amino acids: CASSRDRGRGEKLFF. CDR3 nucleotide sequence: TGTGCCAGCAGCCGGGACAGGGGGCGCGGTGAAAAACTGTTTTTT.

This clone was detected only once. This sequence joins TRBV4-3 and TRBJ2-7; TRBD1 is a possible D gene (5 bases). Between the trimmed V and J ends, which lost 3 bases and 6 bases, there was a span of 9 bases. The CDR3 loop spans 12 amino acids. Germline CDR1 is LGHNA and CDR2 is YSLEER. CDR3 bases: TGCGCCAGCAGCCATCTAAGGGGCGAGCAGTACTTC. Translated: CASSHLRGEQYF.

The chain recombines TRBV5-4 with TRBJ2-5; 10 bases are shared with TRBD2. Looked up from germline, CDR1 is SGHNT and CDR2 is YYREEE (reference sequence). V trimming: 6 bases; J trimming: 2 bases; junction bases outside the gene matches: 10. This CDR3 region has 16 residues. DNA for the CDR3: TGTGCCAGCACCGGTGCTAGCGGGGGCCCTCAAGAGACCCAGTACTTC. Amino acids: CASTGASGGPQETQYF.

The chain employs TRBV7-9 and TRBJ2-7; 7 bases match TRBD1. This CDR3 is 15 amino acids long. Losses at the gene ends were 4 bases for V and 2 bases for J; bases not matched to a gene: 8. Germline V gene data show CDR1 as SEHNR and CDR2 as FQNEAQ (reference sequence). The CDR3 DNA reads as TGTGCCAGCAGCTCCGACAGGGTCTCCCCCTACGAGCAGTACTTC. It is translated as CASSSDRVSPYEQYF. The entire variable domain, with the rest obtained from reference TRBV7-9 and TRBJ2-7, is as follows: DTGVSQNPRHKITKRGQNVTFRCDPISEHNRLYWYRQTLGQGPEFLTYFQNEAQLEKSRLLSDRFSAERPKGSFSTLEIQRTEQGDSAMYLCASSSDRVSPYEQYFGPGTRLTVT.

The chain recombines TRBV4-3 with TRBJ1-2; D unclear. The germline V gene has CDR1 LGHNA and CDR2 YSLEER. The V gene lost 0 bases and the J gene lost 8 bases, with 16 bases spanning the gap. The CDR3 totals 15 residues. The CDR3: CASSQEASGGKGYTF. The CDR3 DNA sequence: TGCGCCAGCAGCCAAGAGGCTTCGGGCGGGAAGGGCTACACCTTC.

The chain uses TRBV2 and TRBJ1-1; D ambiguous. The CDR3 length is 11 residues. V was clipped by 7 bases and J by 6 bases, with 9 bases between them. Germline values: CDR1 SNHLY, CDR2 FYNNEI. The DNA for the CDR3 is TGTGCCAGCACCGACGGAGCTGAAGCTTTCTTT. Its translation: CASTDGAEAFF.

This chain uses TRBV7-9 with TRBJ2-1; TRBD2 matches 7 bases. CDR3 length equals 14 residues. V lost 3 bases and J lost 6; bases outside the gene matches: 5. The V gene's germline CDR1 is SEHNR and CDR2 FQNEAQ (reference sequence). CDR3 in amino acids: CASSFLGGSNEQFF. DNA of the CDR3: TGTGCCAGCAGCTTTCTGGGGGGGAGCAATGAGCAGTTCTTC.

The chain employs TRBV23-1 and TRBJ2-1, with TRBD2 matching 14 bases. TRBV23-1 is an open reading frame whose function is uncertain. V shed 4 bases and J 9 bases; nucleotides not matched to a gene: 20. The CDR3 totals 20 residues. In nucleotides, the CDR3 is TGCGCCAGCAGTCCTAAACCCGCGACTAGCGGGGGGGCTTTTAGGCGTGAGCAGTTCTTC. Its protein product is CASSPKPATSGGAFRREQFF.

V gene TRBV4-2 combines with J gene TRBJ1-1; the D gene is possibly TRBD1 (5 bases). The CDR3 runs 13 residues. Germline CDR1 is LGHNA and CDR2 is YNFKEQ. V was shortened by 0 bases and J by 5 bases, with 7 bases between the two germline ends. The CDR3 DNA is TGTGCCAGCAGCCAAGAAAGGGGTACTGAAGCTTTCTTT. This gives the protein CASSQERGTEAFF.

The chain carries TRBV30 and TRBJ1-1; D gene unclear. Trimming took 0 bases from V and 5 from J, leaving 7 bases between them. In germline, CDR1 is GTSNPN, CDR2 SVGIG (reference sequence). The CDR3 spans 12 residues. The CDR3 sequence: CAWSVGVTEAFF. The CDR3 coding sequence is TGTGCCTGGAGTGTCGGAGTAACTGAAGCTTTCTTT.

The chain employs TRBV7-9 and TRBJ1-4; D is unresolved. The CDR3 spans 14 residues. The ends were cut back, 6 bases at V and 8 bases at J, with 16 bases in the middle. Germline V CDR1 and CDR2: SEHNR, FQNEAQ (reference sequence). CDR3 amino acids: CASRLEGINEKLFF. The CDR3 DNA sequence: TGTGCCAGCAGGCTAGAGGGAATAAACGAAAAACTGTTTTTT.

V is TRBV4-3 and J is TRBJ2-1, with D tentatively TRBD2 (6 bases). The CDR3 has 15 residues. Between the trimmed V and J ends, which lost 0 bases and 16 bases, there was a span of 22 bases. Germline V CDR1 and CDR2: LGHNA, YSLEER. The CDR3 here is CASSQDWGPTSFIFF. CDR3 DNA: TGCGCCAGCAGCCAAGATTGGGGCCCGACTAGTTTCATATTCTTC.

The J gene is TRBJ2-5, the V gene TRBV5-4, with D tentatively TRBD1 (7 bases). The CDR3 loop spans 15 amino acids. V lost 0 bases and J lost 1, with 10 bases in between. Germline V CDR1 and CDR2: SGHNT, YYREEE (reference sequence). The CDR3 DNA reads TGTGCCAGCAGCTTGGGTCAGGGGGGCCAAGAGACCCAGTACTTC. It codes for CASSLGQGGQETQYF.

This clone occurred once. The gene calls are TRBV6-4 and TRBJ2-2; 12 bases are shared with TRBD1. The CDR3 is made up of 15 amino acids. Germline CDR1 and CDR2: MRHNA and SNTAGT. V dropped 7 bases and J dropped 6; count of bases not matched to a gene: 6. DNA of the CDR3: TGTGCCAGCACCGAGGGACAGGGGGCGGCCGGGGAGCTGTTTTTT. Translating gives CASTEGQGAAGELFF.

The V call is TRBV7-9, the J call TRBJ2-7; 7 bases map to TRBD2. V was clipped by 0 bases and J by 3 bases; unmatched bases: 2. CDR3 size: 14 residues. Germline lookup yields CDR1 SEHNR and CDR2 FQNEAQ (reference sequence). The CDR3 DNA reads TGTGCCAGCAGCTTAGCGACGGGGGGCTACGAGCAGTACTTC. Protein product: CASSLATGGYEQYF.

This sequence joins TRBV30 and TRBJ2-7; possible D gene TRBD2, 7 bases. The length of the CDR3 is 13 residues. Between the trimmed V and J ends, which lost 4 bases and 1 base, there was a span of 11 bases. CDR1 and CDR2 from the germline V gene are GTSNPN and SVGIG (reference sequence). As DNA, the CDR3 is TGTGCCTGGAAGGCGGGGGCATCCTACGAGCAGTACTTC. This sequence encodes CAWKAGASYEQYF.

The chain couples TRBV7-9 to TRBJ2-7, with TRBD1 matching 11 bases. V lost 5 bases to trimming and J lost 3 bases; unmatched junction nucleotides: 0. CDR3 size: 13 residues. The V gene's germline CDR1 is SEHNR and CDR2 FQNEAQ (reference sequence). The CDR3 here is CASSGTGGYEQYF. CDR3 nucleotide sequence: TGTGCCAGCAGCGGGACAGGGGGCTACGAGCAGTACTTC.

The rearrangement uses TRBV7-6 and TRBJ2-5, with D perhaps matching TRBD1 (5 bases). This CDR3 comprises 14 residues. Trimming cost V 4 bases and J 2 bases, with 11 bases left between them. Germline V gene lookup returns CDR1 SGHVS and CDR2 FNYEAQ. As DNA, the CDR3 is TGTGCCAGCAGCTCATGGGGCAGTCAAGAGACCCAGTACTTC. Its protein is CASSSWGSQETQYF.

V is TRBV5-6 and J is TRBJ2-5; tentatively, D is TRBD1 (6 bases). Judging by the DNA end, TRBJ2-7 fits better; the J call may be wrong. Germline V lookup: CDR1 SGHDT, CDR2 YYEEEE. The CDR3 consists of 12 residues. The DNA for the CDR3 is TGTGCCAGCAGCAGGGGGTCCTACGAGCAGTACTTC. Protein sequence: CASSRGSYEQYF.

J is TRBJ2-3 and V is TRBV4-3, with D perhaps TRBD1 (5 bases). V lost 1 base to trimming and J lost 2 bases, with 10 bases between them. CDR1 and CDR2 (germline): LGHNA, YSLEER. This CDR3 has 15 residues. The chain's CDR3 is CASSQGRGHTDTQYF. The CDR3 coding sequence is TGCGCCAGCAGCCAAGGGAGAGGACACACAGATACGCAGTATTTT.